The sample holds a few counts of the clone carrying this TCR beta chain. Its antigen is not known. Germline loops: CDR1 SGHDT, CDR2 YYEEEE. This CDR3 is built from 16 residues. Deletions cut 3 bases from V and 2 bases from J, with 14 bases between. Each CDR3 protein gets one entry after TCRdb re-called the RT-PCR reads with MiXCR. The sample shows approximately 730,000 distinct CDR3 sequences, approximately 15% of them seen only once. The sample belongs to a study of response to subunit inactivated influenza vaccine. Findings and limits, study-wide: Every seasonal influenza vaccination brings in few new T cells, the authors suggested.

The V call is TRBV5-6, the J call TRBJ2-2; D not resolved. The input for sequencing was PBMCs from blood, taken about 14 days before vaccination. The TCR sequence derives from a man in his fifties or sixties who received an inactivated influenza vaccine. CDR3 sequence: CASSSDPGRNTGELFF. The CDR3 coding sequence is TGTGCCAGCAGCTCAGACCCCGGGCGCAACACCGGGGAGCTGTTTTTT.